The clone carrying this TCR beta chain was counted a few times. What it binds is not known. The CDR3 totals 13 residues. J was trimmed by 8 bases and V by 6 bases; bases with no gene match: 4. Germline CDR1 and CDR2: WNHNN and SYGVQD (reference sequence). These data are taken from a study of T cells in Graves' hyperthyroidism and ophthalmopathy. Study-wide points: Stable hyperthyroidism and ophthalmopathy were separated using 13 V-J signatures.

From RNA transcripts, TCR beta CDR3 regions were amplified. HTBI primers drove first-round RT-PCR of the TCR CDR3. TCRdb re-called the multiplex PCR reads through MiXCR, storing one row per CDR3 protein. The sample lists around 690,000 distinct CDR3 sequences, 20% to 25% occurring once. The V and J genes are TRBV10-1 and TRBJ2-2; TRBD1 aligns across 9 bases. This receptor was identified in a man aged 25 to 45 with Graves' ophthalmopathy. The source material was blood. CDR3 residues: CASRGTGFGELFF. The CDR3 bases are TGCGCCAGCAGGGGGACAGGGTTTGGGGAGCTGTTTTTT.